The 12 T cell receptor beta chains in this list originate from one sample, sequenced in a study of T cell responses to AZD1222 COVID-19 vaccine (dated by TCRdb to the early 2020s). Taken with the paper, the label for time point translates to: about 28 days (+/-7) after the second vaccine dose. The treatment or condition label, as the study defines it: meningococcal conjugate vaccine given as trial control. The method behind the library was the immunoSEQ multiplex PCR assay. In TCRdb, the immuneACCESS table is reduced to in-frame sequences with V and J assigned. These tables do not hold every clone; where another copy was compared, an unresolved V gene accounts for under half, and the others remain unexplained. The sample contains 170,000 or so clones, just under 95% of them found a single time. The ten largest clones take up about 1% of the sample. The sequencing used peripheral blood, collected 28 days after the second dose of the MenACWY control vaccine. The receptors here all came from an adult who received the MenACWY meningococcal vaccine as a control.

The chain uses TRBV7-8 and TRBJ1-5; unclear D gene. This CDR3 spans 15 amino acids. Germline values: CDR1 SGHVS, CDR2 FQNEAQ. Trimming stripped 1 base from V and 1 base from J, with 8 bases between. For the CDR3, the DNA is TGTGCCAGCAGCTTAGAGGGTATAAGCAATCAGCCCCAGCATTTT. This translates into CASSLEGISNQPQHF.

The gene calls are TRBV2 and TRBJ1-6, with D unresolved. The CDR3 totals 15 residues. In germline, CDR1 is SNHLY, CDR2 FYNNEI. V lost 3 bases and J lost 7, with 13 bases in between. The CDR3 DNA sequence: TGTGCCAGCAGTGAGGCAGCCTTGGGGAATTCACCCCTCCACTTT. Translating it yields CASSEAALGNSPLHF.

Note on this clone: This specimen includes other DNA sequences encoding the same CDR3. This chain connects TRBV5-1 to TRBJ1-5; D is possibly TRBD1 (6 bases). The germline V gene has CDR1 SGHRS and CDR2 YFSETQ. The CDR3 runs to 15 residues. Deletions cut 0 bases from V and 2 bases from J, with 9 bases between. The CDR3 protein is CASSLGAGGNQPQHF. Here the CDR3 DNA reads TGCGCCAGCAGCTTGGGGGCAGGGGGCAATCAGCCCCAGCATTTT.

The chain uses TRBV5-1 and TRBJ2-1; TRBD1 is a possible D gene (6 bases). Trimming removed 2 bases at V and 0 bases at J, with 9 bases between. Per the germline V gene, CDR1 is SGHRS and CDR2 is YFSETQ. The CDR3 loop spans 15 amino acids. This chain's CDR3 is CASSFRGSSYNEQFF. Here the CDR3 DNA reads TGCGCCAGCAGCTTTAGGGGGAGCTCCTACAATGAGCAGTTCTTC. Full variable domain (remainder filled in from reference TRBV5-1 and TRBJ2-1): KAGVTQTPRYLIKTRGQQVTLSCSPISGHRSVSWYQQTPGQGLQFLFEYFSETQRNKGNFPGRFSGRQFSNSRSEMNVSTLELGDSALYLCASSFRGSSYNEQFFGPGTRLTVL.

The V call is TRBV10-3, the J call TRBJ1-3, with D unresolved. CDR1 is ENHRY and CDR2 is SYGVKD in the germline V gene. CDR3 length: 14 amino acids. The ends were cut back, 3 bases at V and 0 bases at J, with 6 bases in the middle. In nucleotides, the CDR3 is TGTGCCATCAGTGACAGGAGCTCTGGAAACACCATATATTTT. As protein: CAISDRSSGNTIYF.

The chain joins TRBV27 to TRBJ1-2; D is unresolved. CDR3 length equals 15 residues. Germline V gene sequence: CDR1 MNHEY, CDR2 SMNVEV (reference sequence). V lost 6 bases and J lost 3, with 17 bases in between. The CDR3 sequence: CASRPTLTAHYGYTF. The DNA of the CDR3 is TGTGCCAGCAGACCTACTCTGACGGCCCACTATGGCTACACCTTC.

V is TRBV3-1 (or the pseudogene TRBV3-2) and J is TRBJ2-1; 9 nucleotides match TRBD1. With 8 bases clipped from V and 6 bases from J, the junction kept 11 bases outside the gene matches. This CDR3 has 15 residues. The V gene's germline CDR1 is LGHDT and CDR2 YNNKEL (reference sequence). CDR3 coding DNA: TGTGCCAGCGGTCTTAGGGACAGGGTCGGCAATGAGCAGTTCTTC. This translates into CASGLRDRVGNEQFF.

This clone was detected only a few times. CDR3 nucleotide sequence: TGTGCCAGGGCAGGACGGACGAATCAGCCCCAGCATTTT. Protein: CARAGRTNQPQHF. The rearrangement uses TRBV3-1 (or the pseudogene TRBV3-2) and TRBJ1-5; D not certain. V lost 9 bases and J 4 bases, leaving 13 bases between the germline ends. Germline CDR1 LGHDT, CDR2 YNNKEL (reference sequence). There are 13 residues in the CDR3.

With regard to this clone: The sample has other DNA sequences that encode this CDR3 too. This chain uses TRBV7-2 with TRBJ1-5, with D uncertain. The CDR3 spans 16 residues. Trimming cost V 5 bases and J 0 bases, with 14 bases left between them. Germline-derived CDR1 and CDR2 are SGHTA and FQGNSA. This CDR3 is CASSPPGVYSNQPQHF. In DNA, the CDR3 is TGTGCCAGCAGCCCCCCCGGGGTCTATAGCAATCAGCCCCAGCATTTT.

The gene calls are TRBV6-5 and TRBJ1-1; D is perhaps TRBD1 (6 bases). V was clipped by 5 bases and J by 3 bases, with 16 bases between them. This CDR3 is built from 15 residues. The germline CDR1 and CDR2 sequences are MNHEY and SVGAGI. In DNA form, the CDR3 reads TGTGCCAGCAGTCCCTGGGCGGAGGGGGACACTGAAGCTTTCTTT. Translation: CASSPWAEGDTEAFF.

This rearrangement joins TRBV24-1 to TRBJ1-1, with a weak D call TRBD1 (5 bases). CDR1 is KGHDR, CDR2 SFDVKD, per germline. The length of the CDR3 is 15 residues. Between the trimmed V and J ends, which lost 8 bases and 5 bases, there was a span of 20 bases. The CDR3 spells CATTAQGEHRTEAFF. The CDR3 DNA reads TGTGCCACCACGGCCCAGGGTGAACATCGGACTGAAGCTTTCTTT.

This clone has a handful of counts. The V and J genes are TRBV6-5 and TRBJ1-2; no clear D gene. The CDR3 sequence is 13 residues long. CDR1 MNHEY and CDR2 SVGAGI come from the germline V gene. Trimming stripped 6 bases from V and 7 bases from J, with 15 bases between. The CDR3 protein is CASSPSTRSGYTF. The DNA for the CDR3 is TGTGCCAGCAGCCCCTCAACCCGTAGTGGCTACACCTTC.